One and the same sample provided the 32 T cell receptor beta chains below, sequenced in a study of post-analysis software for immune sequencing data. These receptors' antigens are unknown. TCR beta libraries were prepared from cDNA with unique molecular identifiers. TCRdb recomputed calls from the PCR reads with MiXCR, one row per CDR3 protein. The sample lists 350,000 to 500,000 distinct CDR3 sequences; approximately 42% were seen once. Study-level findings and limits: Included in a set of roughly 5 TRBV segments more frequent in patients than controls were TRBV5-6, TRBV5-1 and TRBV20-1.

The specimen was blood. The receptors derive from a girl aged 2-10 years with multiple sclerosis.

This clonotype was recorded a few times. The chain recombines TRBV5-5 with TRBJ2-3, with TRBD2 matching over 15 bases. Germline CDR1 SGHKS, CDR2 YYEKEE (reference sequence). J lost 8 bases, V lost 3 bases, and 7 bases had no gene match. The CDR3 length is 16 residues. This CDR3 is CASSSGLAGGGGTQYF. CDR3 DNA: TGTGCCAGCAGCTCGGGACTAGCGGGGGGCGGGGGTACGCAGTATTTT. Combining the CDR3 with reference TRBV5-5 and TRBJ2-3 gives the whole variable domain DAGVTQSPTHLIKTRGQQVTLRCSPISGHKSVSWYQQVLGQGPQFIFQYYEKEERGRGNFPDRFSARQFPNYSSELNVNALLLGDSALYLCASSSGLAGGGGTQYFGPGTRLTVL.

The chain links TRBV12-3 or TRBV12-4 to TRBJ2-3, with 10 bases fitting TRBD2. This CDR3 has 17 residues. The V gene end was trimmed by 5 bases and the J gene end by 2 bases; junction bases not matched to a gene: 10. The CDR3 here is CASSPRASGRYTDTQYF. Here the CDR3 DNA reads TGTGCCAGCAGTCCGCGAGCTAGCGGGAGATACACAGATACGCAGTATTTT.

This clonotype was recorded many times. V is TRBV10-3 and J is TRBJ2-7, with D hard to call. The CDR3 loop spans 14 amino acids. Trimming removed 2 bases from V and 2 bases from J, with 10 bases in between. Germline loops: CDR1 ENHRY, CDR2 SYGVKD. The CDR3 sequence: CAISESSLTYEQYF. The CDR3 DNA follows: TGTGCCATCAGTGAGAGCTCCCTAACCTACGAGCAGTACTTC.

The V call is TRBV6-1, the J call TRBJ2-3, with D possibly TRBD1 on 6 matching bases. Per the germline V gene, CDR1 is MNHNS and CDR2 is SASEGT. The CDR3 totals 15 residues. The V end was cut by 3 bases, the J end by 2 bases, with 12 bases between. CDR3 coding DNA: TGTGCCAGCAGTGAGTTAAAGGGGGACACAGATACGCAGTATTTT. This sequence encodes CASSELKGDTDTQYF.

The rearrangement uses TRBV4-3 and TRBJ2-1, with D perhaps TRBD1 (5 bases). CDR3 length: 16 residues. V was clipped by 4 bases and J by 3 bases, with 16 bases between them. Germline loops: CDR1 LGHNA, CDR2 YSLEER. The CDR3 loop reads CASSPAVGTGYNEQFF. CDR3 DNA: TGCGCCAGCAGCCCTGCAGTTGGTACAGGCTACAATGAGCAGTTCTTC.

The sample holds one count of this clonotype. Its ends do not fully match the called genes, so a read error is possible. The J gene is TRBJ2-2, the V gene TRBV15, with 7 positions matching TRBD2. The CDR3 is 15 amino acids. Germline V gene lookup returns CDR1 LNHNV and CDR2 YYDKDF (reference sequence). CDR3 sequence: CATGPGTTNTGERFF. DNA for the CDR3: TGTGCCACCGGCCCCGGGACTACCAACACCGGGGAGCGGTTTTTT. The entire variable domain, with the rest obtained from reference TRBV15 and TRBJ2-2, is as follows: DAMVIQNPRYQVTQFGKPVTLSCSQTLNHNVMYWYQQKSSQAPKLLFHYYDKDFNNEADTPDNFQSRRPNTSFCFLDIRSPGLGDTAMYLCATGPGTTNTGERFFGEGSRLTVL.

V is TRBV7-2 and J is TRBJ1-6, with D perhaps matching TRBD1 (5 bases). The CDR3 is 16 residues long. Germline values: CDR1 SGHTA, CDR2 FQGNSA. Trimming stripped 1 base from V and 3 bases from J, with 10 bases between. Written as DNA, the CDR3 is TGTGCCAGCAGCTTAGAGGCAGGGTACTATAATTCACCCCTCCACTTT. This codes for CASSLEAGYYNSPLHF.

This chain joins TRBV20-1 and TRBJ2-5; 16 positions agree with TRBD2. This CDR3 is 16 amino acids long. Trimming cost V 4 bases and J 4 bases; bases outside gene matches: 6. CDR1 DFQATT and CDR2 SNEGSKA come from the germline V gene (reference sequence). Here the CDR3 DNA reads TGCAGTGCTACGGGGACTAGCGGGGGGGTAGGAGAGACCCAGTACTTC. Translated, it gives CSATGTSGGVGETQYF.

The rearrangement links TRBV7-2 to TRBJ2-5; 7 nucleotides align to TRBD1. The CDR3 is 13 residues long. CDR1 is SGHTA, CDR2 FQGNSA, per germline. V lost 3 bases, J lost 3 bases, and 1 base stayed unmatched. Written as DNA, the CDR3 is TGTGCCAGCAGCTTTACAGGGGAAGAGACCCAGTACTTC. Encoded protein: CASSFTGEETQYF.

This clonotype occurred a few times. The chain carries TRBV12-3 or TRBV12-4 and TRBJ1-6; 7 nucleotides match TRBD1. The V segment lost 7 bases and the J segment 5 bases; nucleotides outside the gene matches: 5. The CDR3 totals 14 residues. In nucleotides, the CDR3 is TGTGCCAGCACCGGGACAGAACATAATTCACCCCTCCACTTT. This encodes CASTGTEHNSPLHF.

This chain joins TRBV12-3 or TRBV12-4 and TRBJ2-1; 12 positions agree with TRBD1. J gave up 9 bases and V 7 bases, and 7 bases lay outside the gene matches. The length of the CDR3 is 14 residues. The CDR3 loop is CASKPGQGAFEQFF. In DNA form, the CDR3 reads TGTGCCAGCAAACCGGGACAGGGGGCTTTTGAGCAGTTCTTC.

This clonotype has more than one count but fewer than ten. The chain recombines TRBV6-5 with TRBJ1-6, with D possibly being TRBD1 (5 bases). The CDR3 loop spans 13 amino acids. Germline lookup yields CDR1 MNHEY and CDR2 SVGAGI. The germline V and J ends were trimmed by 2 bases and 12 bases, with 11 bases remaining between them. CDR3 amino acids: CASSYGSGLPLHF. CDR3 DNA sequence: TGTGCCAGCAGTTACGGCTCAGGGTTACCCCTCCACTTT.

This sequence joins TRBV5-1 and TRBJ2-7, with TRBD2 matching 11 bases. CDR3 length: 17 residues. The trim removed 3 bases at V and 0 bases at J, leaving 8 bases unmatched. Germline assignment: CDR1 SGHRS and CDR2 YFSETQ. As DNA, the CDR3 is TGCGCCAGCAGCTGGACCGCTAGCGGGAGGCCCTCCTACGAGCAGTACTTC. Amino acid sequence: CASSWTASGRPSYEQYF.

This sequence joins TRBV11-2 and TRBJ2-5, with D possibly TRBD2 on 6 matching bases. Trimming left V 2 bases short and J 5 bases short, with 15 bases between. Germline V gene lookup returns CDR1 SGHAT and CDR2 FQNNGV. CDR3 length: 15 residues. In nucleotides, the CDR3 is TGTGCCAGCAGCTTAATCGGCAGGAGGGAGGAGACCCAGTACTTC. It yields the protein CASSLIGRREETQYF.

The gene calls are TRBV2 and TRBJ2-1; the D is unclear. Germline values: CDR1 SNHLY, CDR2 FYNNEI. CDR3 size: 14 residues. V lost 2 bases and J 2 bases, leaving 7 bases between the germline ends. This chain's CDR3 is CASSEIRAYNEQFF. As DNA, the CDR3 is TGTGCCAGCAGTGAAATACGGGCCTACAATGAGCAGTTCTTC.

This clonotype has a handful of counts. The rearrangement links TRBV29-1 to TRBJ2-5, with no clear D. The J call may be incorrect, as the DNA end agrees better with TRBJ2-7. Per germline, CDR1 SQVTM and CDR2 ANQGSEA. This CDR3 is built from 13 residues. The CDR3 region is CSVVWGVGYEQYF. CDR3 in DNA: TGCAGCGTTGTCTGGGGTGTCGGATACGAGCAGTACTTC.

The chain is built from TRBV4-1 and TRBJ1-2, with no clear D. CDR3 size: 13 residues. The germline V gene encodes CDR1 MGHRA and CDR2 YSYEKL. V was pared by 4 bases and J by 5 bases, with 11 bases between. The CDR3 DNA sequence: TGCGCCAGCAGCCTCCTCGAAGGGTATGGCTACACCTTC. Translating it yields CASSLLEGYGYTF.

In this sample, this clonotype turned up a few times. The V and J genes are TRBV10-3 and TRBJ2-7; D is uncertain. Germline V gives CDR1 ENHRY, CDR2 SYGVKD. The CDR3 spans 13 residues. V was pared by 0 bases and J by 2 bases, with 5 bases between. The CDR3 reads CAISESGPYEQYF. For the CDR3, the DNA is TGTGCCATCAGTGAGTCAGGTCCCTACGAGCAGTACTTC.

This sequence joins TRBV29-1 and TRBJ2-3; TRBD2 aligns across 13 bases. This CDR3 has 15 residues. V lost 4 bases, J lost 1 base, and 2 bases stayed unmatched. Per germline, CDR1 SQVTM and CDR2 ANQGSEA. CDR3: CSVAGLAGGTDTQYF. As DNA, the CDR3 is TGCAGCGTTGCCGGACTAGCGGGAGGCACAGATACGCAGTATTTT.

This clonotype was counted only a few times. The chain combines TRBV7-9 with TRBJ2-4, with D perhaps matching TRBD2 (6 bases). Per germline, CDR1 SEHNR and CDR2 FQNEAQ (reference sequence). This CDR3 spans 17 amino acids. V was pared by 2 bases and J by 8 bases, with 22 bases between. The CDR3 reads CASSLWWGDSAVDIQYF. The DNA of the CDR3 is TGTGCCAGCAGCTTATGGTGGGGGGACTCTGCGGTAGACATTCAGTACTTC.

This clonotype was observed at least ten times. This chain uses TRBV20-1 with TRBJ1-4, with TRBD1 as a possible D gene (5 bases). Germline V gene sequence: CDR1 DFQATT, CDR2 SNEGSKA (reference sequence). The CDR3 runs 16 residues. V was shortened by 0 bases and J by 8 bases, with 19 bases between the two germline ends. CDR3 amino acids: CSAREPGTLVGEKLFF. CDR3 nucleotide sequence: TGCAGTGCTAGAGAACCAGGGACTTTGGTAGGAGAAAAACTGTTTTTT.

This clonotype was seen more than once but under ten times. The chain carries TRBV5-1 and TRBJ2-7; D ambiguous. Germline CDR1 SGHRS, CDR2 YFSETQ. Trimming removed 0 bases at V and 3 bases at J, with 4 bases between. This CDR3 region has 12 residues. Here the CDR3 reads CASSLANYEQYF. In nucleotides, the CDR3 is TGCGCCAGCAGCTTGGCCAACTACGAGCAGTACTTC.

This clonotype occurred a few times. This rearrangement joins TRBV29-1 to TRBJ2-1, with D unclear. V was cut by 3 bases and J by 6 bases, with 9 bases left in between. The CDR3 loop spans 12 amino acids. Germline CDR1 is SQVTM and CDR2 is ANQGSEA. Written as DNA, the CDR3 is TGCAGCGTTGACTTAGGAAGCAATGAGCAGTTCTTC. Its translation: CSVDLGSNEQFF.

The rearrangement links TRBV7-9 to TRBJ1-6; unclear D gene. Trimming pared 0 bases from V and 0 bases from J, leaving 9 bases between. The CDR3 is 17 residues long. The germline V gene has CDR1 SEHNR and CDR2 FQNEAQ (reference sequence). CDR3 in amino acids: CASSLAWRGSYNSPLHF. DNA for the CDR3: TGTGCCAGCAGCTTAGCGTGGCGGGGCTCCTATAATTCACCCCTCCACTTT.

Many counts were recorded for this clonotype. The rearrangement links TRBV29-1 to TRBJ2-3, with a tentative D call TRBD2 (5 bases). The V gene's germline CDR1 is SQVTM and CDR2 ANQGSEA. The CDR3 has 13 amino acids. V gave up 4 bases and J gave up 0 bases, with 8 bases separating them. The CDR3 is CSVARGSTDTQYF. The DNA for the CDR3 is TGCAGCGTTGCTCGCGGGAGCACAGATACGCAGTATTTT.

The chain couples TRBV12-3 or TRBV12-4 to TRBJ2-7, with D perhaps TRBD2 (6 bases). V was clipped by 3 bases and J by 5 bases, with 17 bases between them. CDR3 length equals 15 residues. CDR3 nucleotide sequence: TGTGCCAGCAGTTTCACGGGACTGGGTCCCGACGAGCAGTACTTC. It is translated as CASSFTGLGPDEQYF.

There are a few counts of this clonotype. The chain is built from TRBV12-3 or TRBV12-4 and TRBJ2-1; D is unclear. The ends were cut back, 2 bases at V and 6 bases at J, with 14 bases in the middle. This CDR3 spans 15 amino acids. The CDR3 DNA follows: TGTGCCAGCAGTTTAAGCTTAGGAGTGGTCAATGAGCAGTTCTTC. Amino acids: CASSLSLGVVNEQFF.

The V call is TRBV27, the J call TRBJ2-1, with D possibly TRBD2 on 6 matching bases. Germline V CDR1 and CDR2: MNHEY, SMNVEV (reference sequence). With 3 bases removed from V and 0 bases from J, the gap between germline ends came to 12 bases. The CDR3 loop spans 16 amino acids. DNA for the CDR3: TGTGCCAGCAGTTTTCAGGGACTGTACTCCTACAATGAGCAGTTCTTC. Protein product: CASSFQGLYSYNEQFF.

The V and J genes are TRBV5-1 and TRBJ1-6; unclear D gene. Trimming stripped 0 bases from V and 2 bases from J, with 18 bases between. This CDR3 has 19 residues. Per germline, CDR1 SGHRS and CDR2 YFSETQ. The DNA of the CDR3 is TGCGCCAGCAGCTTGGTTCAGAGTACCGCAACCCCCTATAATTCACCCCTCCACTTT. It specifies CASSLVQSTATPYNSPLHF.

The chain carries TRBV28 and TRBJ2-5; 14 bases fit TRBD2. V dropped 11 bases and J dropped 5; count of bases not matched to a gene: 19. The germline gives CDR1 MDHEN, CDR2 SYDVKM. The CDR3 runs 18 residues. Here the CDR3 DNA reads TGTGCCGGAAAAGAACCCGGGACTAGCGGGAGTGCGGGGGAGACCCAGTACTTC. It is translated as CAGKEPGTSGSAGETQYF.

The rearrangement links TRBV29-1 to TRBJ2-1, with a possible D match to TRBD2 (6 bases). CDR1 and CDR2 (germline): SQVTM, ANQGSEA. V was pared by 6 bases and J by 5 bases, with 20 bases between. The CDR3 totals 15 residues. Here the CDR3 reads CSVTLRASANNEQFF. CDR3 bases: TGCAGCGTCACCCTTCGGGCTAGCGCTAACAATGAGCAGTTCTTC.

The CDR3 DNA sequence: TGTGCCAGCAGTGAAAATTTGAGACAGGGGGCGCGGGGGCAGTACTTC. Its translation is CASSENLRQGARGQYF. This chain joins TRBV2 and TRBJ2-4; the match to TRBD1 covers 10 bases. This CDR3 region has 16 residues. Per germline, CDR1 SNHLY and CDR2 FYNNEI. After removal of 2 bases from V and 13 bases from J, the junction contained 14 bases not matched to a gene.